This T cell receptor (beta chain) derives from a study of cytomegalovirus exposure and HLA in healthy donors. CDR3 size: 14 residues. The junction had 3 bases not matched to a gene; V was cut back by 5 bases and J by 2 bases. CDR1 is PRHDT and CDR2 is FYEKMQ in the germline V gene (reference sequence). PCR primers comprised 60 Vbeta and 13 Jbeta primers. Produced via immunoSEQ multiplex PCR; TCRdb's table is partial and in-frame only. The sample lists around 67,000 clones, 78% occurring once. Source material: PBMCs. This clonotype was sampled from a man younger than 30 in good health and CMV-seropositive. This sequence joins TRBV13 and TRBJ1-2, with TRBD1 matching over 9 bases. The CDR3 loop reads CASSPGQGNYGYTF. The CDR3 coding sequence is TGTGCCAGCAGCCCAGGACAGGGGAACTATGGCTACACCTTC. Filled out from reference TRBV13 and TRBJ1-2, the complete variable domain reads AAGVIQSPRHLIKEKRETATLKCYPIPRHDTVYWYQQGPGQDPQFLISFYEKMQSDKGSIPDRFSAQQFSDYHSELNMSSLELGDSALYFCASSPGQGNYGYTFGSGTRLTVV.